These 29 T cell receptor beta chains share one sample of origin, sequenced in a study of shared clonotypes between healthy human individuals. Assay: immunoSEQ multiplex PCR; the TCRdb copy retains only in-frame clones and omits some. The profile covers millions of clones, with about 93% appearing a single time and over 1.5% taken by the ten largest. Selected positively for CCR7 and CD45RO-negative, naive CD8 cells excluded terminally differentiated effector memory CD45RA+ cells. Sequenced sample: naive CD8+ T cells from PBMCs. Receptors were obtained from a young man in good health. Some clones in this sample may be carry-over from other donors' samples.

The chain links TRBV19 to TRBJ1-1; weak D call: TRBD1 (5 bases). This CDR3 is built from 11 residues. V shed 8 bases and J shed 11 bases, with 15 bases lying between them. Germline CDR1 is LNHDA and CDR2 is SQIVND (reference sequence). CDR3 amino acids: CASREGFWAFF. CDR3 DNA sequence: TGTGCCAGTCGGGAGGGGTTTTGGGCTTTCTTT. The entire variable domain, with the rest obtained from reference TRBV19 and TRBJ1-1, is as follows: DGGITQSPKYLFRKEGQNVTLSCEQNLNHDAMYWYRQDPGQGLRLIYYSQIVNDFQKGDIAEGYSVSREKKESFPLTVTSAQKNPTAFYLCASREGFWAFFGQGTRLTVV.

The chain combines TRBV27 with TRBJ2-1; D unclear. Trimming shortened V by 2 bases and J by 1 base, and 9 bases separated the two germline ends. Looked up from germline, CDR1 is MNHEY and CDR2 is SMNVEV (reference sequence). This CDR3 contains 15 residues. DNA of the CDR3: TGTGCCAGCAGTTTAGAACGGTTATCCTACAATGAGCAGTTCTTC. It yields the protein CASSLERLSYNEQFF.

V and J are TRBV4-1 and TRBJ1-3; D not resolved. Trimming stripped 4 bases from V and 0 bases from J, with 13 bases between. CDR1 and CDR2 (germline): MGHRA, YSYEKL. There are 16 residues in the CDR3. CDR3 amino acids: CASSLTLGFSGNTIYF. CDR3 DNA sequence: TGCGCCAGCAGCCTTACCCTAGGATTCTCTGGAAACACCATATATTTT.

The DNA of the CDR3 is TGTGCCAGCAGGGGGGGGCTCCCTGAGCAGTTCTTC. Protein product: CASRGGLPEQFF. This sequence joins TRBV5-6 and TRBJ2-1, with TRBD2 as a possible D gene (7 bases). This CDR3 region has 12 residues. The germline CDR1 and CDR2 sequences are SGHDT and YYEEEE. Trimming stripped 5 bases from V and 9 bases from J, with 12 bases between.

This sequence joins TRBV15 and TRBJ2-2, with D unresolved. This CDR3 comprises 15 residues. Germline-derived CDR1 and CDR2 are LNHNV and YYDKDF (reference sequence). Deletions cut 3 bases from V and 8 bases from J, with 16 bases between. DNA of the CDR3: TGTGCCACCAGCAGCGAAACCACTCCTTTTGGGGAGCTGTTTTTT. Translating it yields CATSSETTPFGELFF.

The rearrangement joins TRBV5-1 to TRBJ1-3; no firm D call. The CDR3 sequence is 16 residues long. Germline CDR1 SGHRS, CDR2 YFSETQ. Trimming cost V 3 bases and J 2 bases, with 15 bases left between them. The CDR3 DNA reads TGCGCCAGCAGCTCGACCGGGCCCGCGGCTGGAAACACCATATATTTT. Residues: CASSSTGPAAGNTIYF.

The J gene is TRBJ1-2, the V gene TRBV14; 7 bases agree with TRBD1. Germline V gene data show CDR1 as SGHDN and CDR2 as FVKESK. V lost 0 bases to trimming and J lost 4 bases; unmatched junction nucleotides: 5. This CDR3 spans 15 amino acids. In nucleotides, the CDR3 is TGTGCCAGCAGCCAAGATATAGGGGGCGCCTATGGCTACACCTTC. Its protein product is CASSQDIGGAYGYTF.

The rearrangement uses TRBV13 and TRBJ2-3, with 7 bases identical to TRBD2. The V and J ends lost 4 bases and 0 bases, in that order; junction bases with no gene match: 19. This CDR3 region has 20 residues. CDR1 is PRHDT, CDR2 FYEKMQ, per germline (reference sequence). The CDR3 DNA reads TGTGCCAGCAGCTCTTGGGGCGACCACGGGAGGAGACAAAGCACAGATACGCAGTATTTT. It encodes CASSSWGDHGRRQSTDTQYF.

With regard to this clone: Other DNA sequences in the sample encode the same CDR3. V is TRBV27 and J is TRBJ2-1, with D uncertain. Between the trimmed V and J ends, which lost 5 bases and 10 bases, there was a span of 12 bases. Per the germline V gene, CDR1 is MNHEY and CDR2 is SMNVEV (reference sequence). There are 12 residues in the CDR3. CDR3: CASSPDSIEQFF. In nucleotides, the CDR3 is TGTGCCAGCAGTCCCGACTCCATCGAGCAGTTCTTC.

This clone is a singleton in its sample. This rearrangement joins TRBV7-3 to TRBJ2-2; TRBD2 matches at 12 bases. V trimming: 5 bases; J trimming: 5 bases; junction bases outside the gene matches: 6. The CDR3 totals 16 residues. Germline loops: CDR1 SGHTA, CDR2 FQGTGA. The CDR3 DNA reads as TGTGCCAGCAGCCCCTCCGGGACTAGCGGGACCGGGGAGCTGTTTTTT. Translation gives CASSPSGTSGTGELFF.

In its sample, this clone was seen a few times. The chain is built from TRBV4-1 and TRBJ1-1, with D maybe TRBD1 (6 bases). In germline, CDR1 is MGHRA, CDR2 YSYEKL. The V end lost 5 bases, the J end lost 3 bases, and 13 bases lay between the germline ends. The CDR3 length is 14 residues. CDR3 in amino acids: CASSSRGGDTEAFF. The CDR3 DNA reads TGCGCCAGCAGCTCGAGGGGGGGAGACACTGAAGCTTTCTTT.

V usage is TRBV25-1 and J usage is TRBJ2-1; 13 bases agree with TRBD2. Unmatched junction bases numbered 9, after V lost 3 bases and J lost 7 bases. From germline, CDR1 is MGHDK and CDR2 SYGVNS. This CDR3 comprises 17 residues. Here the CDR3 DNA reads TGTGCCAGCAGTGATGGACTAGCGGGAGTTCAGGTGAATGAGCAGTTCTTC. This sequence encodes CASSDGLAGVQVNEQFF.

As for this clone: The same CDR3 also results from other DNA sequences found in this sample. V gene TRBV27 combines with J gene TRBJ1-5; tentatively, D is TRBD1 (6 bases). V was pared by 3 bases and J by 6 bases, with 9 bases between. CDR3 size: 13 residues. Germline CDR1 reads MNHEY; CDR2 reads SMNVEV (reference sequence). The CDR3 region has the DNA TGTGCCAGCAGTTTCGGCAGGGGTCAGCCCCAGCATTTT. Protein product: CASSFGRGQPQHF.

V gene TRBV28 combines with J gene TRBJ1-3; TRBD1 might be the D (5 bases). The V and J ends lost 2 bases and 3 bases respectively, with 8 bases between them. The CDR3 runs to 14 residues. CDR1 and CDR2 from the germline V gene are MDHEN and SYDVKM. CDR3 DNA: TGTGCCAGCAGTTTAAGGACACATGGAAACACCATATATTTT. It codes for CASSLRTHGNTIYF. Full variable domain (missing parts from reference TRBV28 and TRBJ1-3): DVKVTQSSRYLVKRTGEKVFLECVQDMDHENMFWYRQDPGLGLRLIYFSYDVKMKEKGDIPEGYSVSREKKERFSLILESASTNQTSMYLCASSLRTHGNTIYFGEGSWLTVV.

V and J are TRBV2 and TRBJ1-5, with a tentative D call TRBD1 (5 bases). V lost 5 bases and J lost 0, with 11 bases in between. Germline V CDR1 and CDR2: SNHLY, FYNNEI. The CDR3 extends over 15 amino acids. The DNA of the CDR3 is TGTGCCAGCAGTCCGAAGGGGAATAGCAATCAGCCCCAGCATTTT. Translation: CASSPKGNSNQPQHF.

This clone is a singleton in its sample. The chain couples TRBV7-9 to TRBJ2-7; 12 positions agree with TRBD2. V gave up 3 bases and J gave up 3 bases; unmatched junction bases: 3. The CDR3 runs 15 residues. The germline V gene encodes CDR1 SEHNR and CDR2 FQNEAQ (reference sequence). Here the CDR3 DNA reads TGTGCCAGCAGCTTCGAACTAGCGGGAGGCTACGAGCAGTACTTC. It codes for CASSFELAGGYEQYF.

The J gene is TRBJ2-1, the V gene TRBV7-9; a weak D match, TRBD2 (6 bases). Germline V lookup: CDR1 SEHNR, CDR2 FQNEAQ (reference sequence). CDR3 length: 15 residues. The ends were cut back, 5 bases at V and 5 bases at J, with 16 bases in the middle. CDR3 loop: CASSPSGSGNNEQFF. CDR3 coding DNA: TGTGCCAGCAGCCCGAGCGGTAGCGGCAACAATGAGCAGTTCTTC.

Comment on this clone: Other DNA sequences in this specimen translate into the identical CDR3. V and J are TRBV27 and TRBJ1-1; D possibly corresponds to TRBD1 (5 bases). Germline loops: CDR1 MNHEY, CDR2 SMNVEV (reference sequence). V lost 3 bases and J 2 bases, leaving 7 bases between the germline ends. The CDR3 is 13 amino acids. The DNA for the CDR3 is TGTGCCAGCAGTTTGACAGTAAACACTGAAGCTTTCTTT. It yields the protein CASSLTVNTEAFF.

The chain recombines TRBV6-5 with TRBJ2-5; D uncertain. CDR1 and CDR2 (germline): MNHEY, SVGAGI. The CDR3 loop spans 15 amino acids. V gave up 2 bases and J gave up 0 bases, with 10 bases separating them. Here the CDR3 reads CASSYGPGYQETQYF. In DNA, the CDR3 is TGTGCCAGCAGTTACGGTCCGGGTTACCAAGAGACCCAGTACTTC.

This rearrangement joins TRBV6-1 to TRBJ1-2; 7 bases are a match to TRBD1. The CDR3 has 15 amino acids. Germline assignment: CDR1 MNHNS and CDR2 SASEGT. V gave up 8 bases and J gave up 0 bases; unmatched junction bases: 9. This CDR3 reads CASQGRGGPNYGYTF. CDR3 nucleotide sequence: TGTGCCAGCCAGGGCAGGGGGGGACCTAACTATGGCTACACCTTC.

The V gene is TRBV6-1, the J gene TRBJ2-7; TRBD1 is a possible D gene (6 bases). CDR3 length: 13 amino acids. Trimming cost V 8 bases and J 4 bases, with 15 bases left between them. CDR1 and CDR2 from the germline V gene are MNHNS and SASEGT. CDR3 nucleotides: TGTGCCAGCCTTCAAGGACAGCTTTACGAGCAGTACTTC. It codes for CASLQGQLYEQYF.

The chain has TRBV9 and TRBJ2-5, with a possible D match to TRBD1 (7 bases). The CDR3 contains 18 residues. Per the germline V gene, CDR1 is SGDLS and CDR2 is YYNGEE. The V and J ends lost 4 bases and 5 bases respectively, with 27 bases between them. The CDR3 loop is CASSSPRQGGGSYETQYF. The CDR3, as DNA: TGTGCCAGCAGCTCGCCGCGACAGGGAGGAGGTAGTTATGAGACCCAGTACTTC. The entire variable domain, with the rest obtained from reference TRBV9 and TRBJ2-5, is as follows: DSGVTQTPKHLITATGQRVTLRCSPRSGDLSVYWYQQSLDQGLQFLIQYYNGEERAKGNILERFSAQQFPDLHSELNLSSLELGDSALYFCASSSPRQGGGSYETQYFGPGTRLLVL.

The CDR3 DNA is TGCGCCAGCAGCCAAGGTTCGGTCCCCTATGGCTACACCTTC. Its protein is CASSQGSVPYGYTF. V is TRBV4-3 and J is TRBJ1-2; D remains ambiguous. The CDR3 sequence is 14 residues long. CDR1 LGHNA and CDR2 YSLEER come from the germline V gene. Trimming took off 1 base at V and 4 bases at J, with 10 bases between the two ends.

The chain joins TRBV16 to TRBJ1-2, with D unresolved. CDR3 length equals 14 residues. CDR1 and CDR2 from the germline V gene are KGHSY and FQNENV. V lost 4 bases, J lost 5 bases, and 14 bases lay in between. In DNA form, the CDR3 reads TGTGCCAGCAGCCCAGGACCCGCCGTGTATGGCTACACCTTC. Amino acids: CASSPGPAVYGYTF.

The V gene is TRBV27, the J gene TRBJ2-1; D is possibly TRBD1 (7 bases). This CDR3 is 13 amino acids long. V lost 4 bases and J 8 bases, leaving 12 bases between the germline ends. CDR1 and CDR2 (germline): MNHEY, SMNVEV (reference sequence). The CDR3 DNA reads as TGTGCCAGCAGTTGGAGGGGGCTGGATGAGCAGTTCTTC. It is translated as CASSWRGLDEQFF.

V usage is TRBV5-1 and J usage is TRBJ2-7; 11 bases line up with TRBD2. Losses at the gene ends were 1 base for V and 2 bases for J; bases not matched to a gene: 8. The germline V gene encodes CDR1 SGHRS and CDR2 YFSETQ. The CDR3 contains 17 residues. CDR3 DNA sequence: TGCGCCAGCAGCTTGTGGACTCTAGCGGGAGGAACCTACGAGCAGTACTTC. It specifies CASSLWTLAGGTYEQYF.

The V gene is TRBV11-2, the J gene TRBJ2-1; 7 nucleotides agree with TRBD2. The CDR3 has 18 residues. The ends lost 2 bases at V and 2 bases at J; junction bases unmatched: 12. The germline V gene encodes CDR1 SGHAT and CDR2 FQNNGV. CDR3 sequence: CASSLISPRESPYNEQFF. The DNA of the CDR3 is TGTGCCAGCAGCTTAATCTCCCCGCGGGAGTCACCCTACAATGAGCAGTTCTTC.

Only one count was recorded for this clone. The chain joins TRBV7-9 to TRBJ1-2; 7 bases map to TRBD1. The CDR3 is 16 residues long. CDR1 is SEHNR, CDR2 FQNEAQ, per germline (reference sequence). After removal of 5 bases from V and 8 bases from J, the junction contained 17 bases not matched to a gene. In nucleotides, the CDR3 is TGTGCCAGCAGCATAAACCGACAGGGAGGGGGAGAGGGCTACACCTTC. Translation gives CASSINRQGGGEGYTF.

The rearrangement joins TRBV21-1 to TRBJ1-4; the table's D call, TRBD1, was not checked against the DNA. TRBV21-1 is described as a pseudogene. The CDR3 totals 17 residues. As DNA, the CDR3 is TGTGCCAGCAGCCCCTCACAGGGGGACGGAACTAATGAAAAACTGTTTTTT. Amino acid sequence: CASSPSQGDGTNEKLFF.